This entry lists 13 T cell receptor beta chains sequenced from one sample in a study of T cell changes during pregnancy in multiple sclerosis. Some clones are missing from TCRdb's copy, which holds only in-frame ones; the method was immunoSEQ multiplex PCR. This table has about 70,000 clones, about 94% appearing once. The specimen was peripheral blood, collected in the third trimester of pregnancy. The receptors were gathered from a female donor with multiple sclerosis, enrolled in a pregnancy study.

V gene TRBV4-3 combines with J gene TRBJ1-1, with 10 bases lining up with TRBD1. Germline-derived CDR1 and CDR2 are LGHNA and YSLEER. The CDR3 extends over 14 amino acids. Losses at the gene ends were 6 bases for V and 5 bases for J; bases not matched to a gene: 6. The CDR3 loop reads CASRVDRGRTEAFF. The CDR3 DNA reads TGCGCCAGCAGGGTGGACAGGGGGAGGACTGAAGCTTTCTTT.

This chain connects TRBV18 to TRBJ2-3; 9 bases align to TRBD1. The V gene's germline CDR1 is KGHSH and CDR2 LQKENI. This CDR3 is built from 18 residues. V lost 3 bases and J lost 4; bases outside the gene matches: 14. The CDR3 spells CASSPANIRDRVSDTQYF. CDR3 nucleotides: TGTGCCAGCTCACCGGCAAATATCCGGGACAGGGTTTCAGATACGCAGTATTTT.

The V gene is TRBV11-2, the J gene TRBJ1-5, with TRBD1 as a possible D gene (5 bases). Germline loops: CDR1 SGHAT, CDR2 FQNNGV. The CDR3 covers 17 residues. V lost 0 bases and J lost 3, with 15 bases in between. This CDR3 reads CASSLDQGQAVNQPQHF. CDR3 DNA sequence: TGTGCCAGCAGCTTAGATCAGGGCCAGGCAGTCAATCAGCCCCAGCATTTT.

The CDR3 sequence: CASPDRAVNYGYTF. CDR3 in DNA: TGCGCCAGCCCGGACAGGGCCGTAAACTATGGCTACACCTTC. This chain uses TRBV10-1 with TRBJ1-2; 8 nucleotides line up with TRBD1. The germline gives CDR1 WNHNN, CDR2 SYGVQD (reference sequence). The CDR3 has 14 amino acids. Unmatched junction bases numbered 7, after V lost 8 bases and J lost 2 bases.

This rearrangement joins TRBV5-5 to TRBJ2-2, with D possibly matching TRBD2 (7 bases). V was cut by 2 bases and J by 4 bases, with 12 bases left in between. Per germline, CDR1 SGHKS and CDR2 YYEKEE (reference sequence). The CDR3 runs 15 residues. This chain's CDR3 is CASSFREGGTGELFF. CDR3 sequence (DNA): TGTGCCAGCAGCTTCAGGGAGGGGGGCACCGGGGAGCTGTTTTTT.

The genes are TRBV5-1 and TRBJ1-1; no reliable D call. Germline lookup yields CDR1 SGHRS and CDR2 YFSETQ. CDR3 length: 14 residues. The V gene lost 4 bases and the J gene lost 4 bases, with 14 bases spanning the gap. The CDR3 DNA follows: TGCGCCAGCAGCAATGGACTGTCGACCACTGAAGCTTTCTTT. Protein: CASSNGLSTTEAFF.

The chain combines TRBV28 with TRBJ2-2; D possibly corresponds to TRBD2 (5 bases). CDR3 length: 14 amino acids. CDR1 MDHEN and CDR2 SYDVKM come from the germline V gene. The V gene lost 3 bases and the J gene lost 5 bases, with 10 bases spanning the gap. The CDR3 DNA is TGTGCCAGCAGTTTTTTGAGGGAGACCGGGGAGCTGTTTTTT. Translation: CASSFLRETGELFF.

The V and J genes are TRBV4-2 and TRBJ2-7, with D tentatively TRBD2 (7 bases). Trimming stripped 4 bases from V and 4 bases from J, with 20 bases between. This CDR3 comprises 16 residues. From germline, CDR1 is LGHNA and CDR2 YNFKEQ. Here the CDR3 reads CASSPPQAGALYEQYF. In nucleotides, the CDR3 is TGTGCCAGCAGCCCTCCCCAGGCGGGGGCCTTGTACGAGCAGTACTTC.

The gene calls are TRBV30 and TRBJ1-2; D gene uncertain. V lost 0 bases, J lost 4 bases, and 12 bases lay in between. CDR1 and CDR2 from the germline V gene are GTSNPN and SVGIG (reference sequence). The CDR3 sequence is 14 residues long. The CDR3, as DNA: TGTGCCTGGAGTGTACTCGTGGAGGCCTATGGCTACACCTTC. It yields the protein CAWSVLVEAYGYTF.

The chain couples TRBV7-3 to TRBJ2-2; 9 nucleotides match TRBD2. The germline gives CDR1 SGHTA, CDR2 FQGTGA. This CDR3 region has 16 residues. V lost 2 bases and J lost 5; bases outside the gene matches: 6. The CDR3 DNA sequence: TGTGCCAGCAGCTTAGGGACTAGCCCCGTAACCGGGGAGCTGTTTTTT. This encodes CASSLGTSPVTGELFF.

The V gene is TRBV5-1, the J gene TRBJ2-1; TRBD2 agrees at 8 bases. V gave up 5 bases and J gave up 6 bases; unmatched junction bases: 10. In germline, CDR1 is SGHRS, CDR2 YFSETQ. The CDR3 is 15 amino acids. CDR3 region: CASSYPGGAVNEQFF. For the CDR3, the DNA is TGCGCCAGCAGTTACCCCGGGGGGGCCGTCAATGAGCAGTTCTTC.

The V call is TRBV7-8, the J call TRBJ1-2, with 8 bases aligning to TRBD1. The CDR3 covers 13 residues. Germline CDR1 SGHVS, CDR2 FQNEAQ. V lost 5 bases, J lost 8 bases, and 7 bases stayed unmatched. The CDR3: CASSPGGSEGYTF. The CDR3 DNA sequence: TGTGCCAGCAGCCCAGGGGGCTCGGAGGGCTACACCTTC.

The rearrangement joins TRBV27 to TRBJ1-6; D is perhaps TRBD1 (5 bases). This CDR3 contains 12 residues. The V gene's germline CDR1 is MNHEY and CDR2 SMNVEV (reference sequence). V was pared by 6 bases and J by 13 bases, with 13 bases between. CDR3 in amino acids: CASRTVGLPLHF. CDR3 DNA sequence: TGTGCCAGCAGAACAGTGGGGCTCCCCCTCCACTTT.